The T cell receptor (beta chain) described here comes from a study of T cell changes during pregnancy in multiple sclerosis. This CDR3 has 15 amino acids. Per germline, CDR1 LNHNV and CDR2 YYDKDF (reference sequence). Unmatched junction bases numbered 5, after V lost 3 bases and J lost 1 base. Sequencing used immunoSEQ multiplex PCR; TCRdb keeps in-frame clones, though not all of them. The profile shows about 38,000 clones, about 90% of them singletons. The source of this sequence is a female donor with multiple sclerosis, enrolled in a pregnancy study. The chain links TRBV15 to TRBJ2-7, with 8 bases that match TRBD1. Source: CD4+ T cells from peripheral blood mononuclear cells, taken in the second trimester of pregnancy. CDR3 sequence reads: CATSRPGTGSYEQYF. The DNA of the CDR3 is TGTGCCACCAGCAGGCCCGGGACAGGTTCCTACGAGCAGTACTTC.